These 19 T cell receptor beta chains were all obtained from the same sample, sequenced in a study of blood T cell repertoires in COVID-19. Here immunoSEQ multiplex PCR was the method, and the copy in TCRdb shows in-frame clones only, minus some. The table lists about 54,000 clones, 65% to 90% of them singletons. The sequencing sample was made of peripheral blood. Receptors were obtained from a human donor in a cohort sampled during active COVID-19.

The rearrangement joins TRBV19 to TRBJ1-2; weak D call: TRBD1 (6 bases). The germline gives CDR1 LNHDA, CDR2 SQIVND (reference sequence). Deletions cut 5 bases from V and 5 bases from J, with 12 bases between. The CDR3 extends over 13 amino acids. The CDR3 sequence: CASSYRASYGYTF. The CDR3 nucleotides are TGTGCCAGTAGTTACAGGGCCTCGTATGGCTACACCTTC.

The chain carries TRBV6-5 and TRBJ2-1; a weak D match, TRBD2 (6 bases). Trimming cost V 4 bases and J 12 bases, with 13 bases left between them. The CDR3 is 12 residues long. In germline, CDR1 is MNHEY, CDR2 SVGAGI. CDR3 sequence (DNA): TGTGCCAGCAGTTCTCCGGGACTTTCGCAGTTCTTC. Protein: CASSSPGLSQFF.

The chain uses TRBV29-1 and TRBJ1-1; D is possibly TRBD1 (6 bases). Germline V gene lookup returns CDR1 SQVTM and CDR2 ANQGSEA. The CDR3 extends over 13 amino acids. V dropped 5 bases and J dropped 4 bases, with 14 bases sitting between them. The chain's CDR3 is CSVPLQGITEAFF. CDR3 bases: TGCAGCGTTCCATTACAGGGAATCACTGAAGCTTTCTTT. Together with reference TRBV29-1 and TRBJ1-1, the CDR3 gives the full variable domain: SAVISQKPSRDICQRGTSLTIQCQVDSQVTMMFWYRQQPGQSLTLIATANQGSEATYESGFVIDKFPISRPNLTFSTLTVSNMSPEDSSIYLCSVPLQGITEAFFGQGTRLTVV.

This clone has only one observation. The chain links TRBV7-2 to TRBJ2-5; D ambiguous. The CDR3 runs to 14 residues. The V end lost 1 base, the J end lost 1 base, and 7 bases lay between the germline ends. CDR1 and CDR2 (germline): SGHTA, FQGNSA. CDR3 residues: CASSLGAAQETQYF. The DNA of the CDR3 is TGTGCCAGCAGCTTAGGCGCGGCCCAAGAGACCCAGTACTTC.

The J gene is TRBJ1-1, the V gene TRBV5-5; 7 bases agree with TRBD1. V dropped 4 bases and J dropped 0; count of bases not matched to a gene: 9. Germline V gene lookup returns CDR1 SGHKS and CDR2 YYEKEE (reference sequence). This CDR3 contains 16 residues. The chain's CDR3 is CASSTRDSRMNTEAFF. CDR3 nucleotide sequence: TGTGCCAGCAGCACAAGGGACAGCAGAATGAACACTGAAGCTTTCTTT. Combining the CDR3 with reference TRBV5-5 and TRBJ1-1 gives the whole variable domain DAGVTQSPTHLIKTRGQQVTLRCSPISGHKSVSWYQQVLGQGPQFIFQYYEKEERGRGNFPDRFSARQFPNYSSELNVNALLLGDSALYLCASSTRDSRMNTEAFFGQGTRLTVV.

The chain links TRBV7-9 to TRBJ2-1, with 7 nucleotides matching TRBD2. The germline CDR1 and CDR2 sequences are SEHNR and FQNEAQ (reference sequence). Trimming removed 6 bases from V and 7 bases from J; junction bases left unmatched: 12. The CDR3 extends over 15 amino acids. The CDR3 nucleotides are TGTGCCAGCAGTCCCCGGGGCGGGAGTTGGAATGAGCAGTTCTTC. Protein product: CASSPRGGSWNEQFF. Supplemented by reference TRBV7-9 and TRBJ2-1, the full variable domain reads DTGVSQNPRHKITKRGQNVTFRCDPISEHNRLYWYRQTLGQGPEFLTYFQNEAQLEKSRLLSDRFSAERPKGSFSTLEIQRTEQGDSAMYLCASSPRGGSWNEQFFGPGTRLTVL.

The V call is TRBV30, the J call TRBJ2-7; the match to TRBD1 covers 12 bases. Trimming at V came to 3 bases and at J to 6 bases, leaving 9 bases not matched to a gene. Germline V gene lookup returns CDR1 GTSNPN and CDR2 SVGIG (reference sequence). CDR3 size: 15 residues. The CDR3 is CAWSVWGDRGREQYF. The CDR3 nucleotides are TGTGCCTGGAGCGTTTGGGGGGACAGGGGGCGCGAGCAGTACTTC.

This sequence joins TRBV27 and TRBJ1-5; 9 bases line up with TRBD1. V dropped 5 bases and J dropped 4; count of bases not matched to a gene: 6. The CDR3 is 15 amino acids. CDR1 and CDR2 from the germline V gene are MNHEY and SMNVEV (reference sequence). The DNA of the CDR3 is TGTGCCAGCAGTCCAGGGACAGGGAGGAATCAGCCCCAGCATTTT. It codes for CASSPGTGRNQPQHF.

The rearrangement uses TRBV2 and TRBJ1-4; no firm D call. Germline loops: CDR1 SNHLY, CDR2 FYNNEI. Trimming removed 2 bases from V and 4 bases from J, with 11 bases in between. This CDR3 is built from 15 residues. The DNA of the CDR3 is TGTGCCAGCAGTGAAATCGGAGGGATTAATGAAAAACTGTTTTTT. Translating it yields CASSEIGGINEKLFF.

V gene TRBV30 combines with J gene TRBJ2-7; 7 nucleotides match TRBD2. This CDR3 has 13 residues. Germline CDR1 and CDR2: GTSNPN and SVGIG (reference sequence). J was trimmed by 5 bases and V by 3 bases; bases with no gene match: 7. The CDR3 protein is CAWRGRALNEQYF. The CDR3 DNA is TGTGCCTGGAGGGGGAGGGCTTTGAACGAGCAGTACTTC.

This clone was detected only a few times. The CDR3 sequence: CASSPNEGTEAFF. Here the CDR3 DNA reads TGTGCCAGCAGCCCCAACGAGGGCACTGAAGCTTTCTTT. V usage is TRBV7-9 and J usage is TRBJ1-1; no firm D call. With 5 bases removed from V and 4 bases from J, the gap between germline ends came to 11 bases. The CDR3 spans 13 residues. The germline V gene encodes CDR1 SEHNR and CDR2 FQNEAQ (reference sequence).

This clone was found once. The chain recombines TRBV7-3 with TRBJ2-5; 7 nucleotides line up with TRBD2. Germline V CDR1 and CDR2: SGHTA, FQGTGA. V was pared by 8 bases and J by 5 bases, with 8 bases of the junction left unmatched. The CDR3 spans 13 residues. The CDR3 region has the DNA TGTGCCAGCGGCGAGCCTAGCGGCGAGACCCAGTACTTC. This translates into CASGEPSGETQYF.

This chain connects TRBV2 to TRBJ1-4; D possibly corresponds to TRBD1 (6 bases). Trimming stripped 8 bases from V and 6 bases from J, with 22 bases between. Germline V lookup: CDR1 SNHLY, CDR2 FYNNEI. The length of the CDR3 is 16 residues. CDR3 sequence (DNA): TGTGCCAGCGGGTGGAGCGGGGGCGGTTCTTATGAAAAACTGTTTTTT. It codes for CASGWSGGGSYEKLFF.

The chain carries TRBV6-5 and TRBJ2-7; 7 nucleotides align to TRBD2. The CDR3 is 13 amino acids. V dropped 7 bases and J dropped 3; count of bases not matched to a gene: 6. The germline V gene encodes CDR1 MNHEY and CDR2 SVGAGI. CDR3 protein: CASTPPGGYEQYF. In DNA form, the CDR3 reads TGTGCCAGCACCCCCCCGGGAGGCTACGAGCAGTACTTC.

The chain recombines TRBV5-4 with TRBJ2-2; D is ambiguous. Per the germline V gene, CDR1 is SGHNT and CDR2 is YYREEE (reference sequence). CDR3 length: 16 residues. V gave up 3 bases and J gave up 3 bases, with 15 bases separating them. CDR3 coding DNA: TGTGCCAGCAGCTCGAGAATAGCTTCCGACACCGGGGAGCTGTTTTTT. Its protein product is CASSSRIASDTGELFF.

J is TRBJ1-5 and V is TRBV27, with 9 positions matching TRBD1. The germline gives CDR1 MNHEY, CDR2 SMNVEV (reference sequence). The trim removed 5 bases at V and 4 bases at J, leaving 9 bases unmatched. This CDR3 contains 16 residues. CDR3 amino acids: CASSGDRVRGNQPQHF. The CDR3 DNA is TGTGCCAGCAGTGGGGACAGGGTCCGGGGAAATCAGCCCCAGCATTTT.

The chain employs TRBV10-1 and TRBJ2-1; D is unresolved. CDR1 WNHNN and CDR2 SYGVQD come from the germline V gene (reference sequence). With 0 bases removed from V and 11 bases from J, the gap between germline ends came to 20 bases. This CDR3 is built from 16 residues. DNA for the CDR3: TGCGCCAGCAGTGAGTCAACTAATCCACCGCGAGCACAGCAGTTCTTC. Its translation is CASSESTNPPRAQQFF.

The J gene is TRBJ1-1, the V gene TRBV7-2; 7 positions agree with TRBD1. Germline V gene data show CDR1 as SGHTA and CDR2 as FQGNSA. The CDR3 totals 13 residues. Germline trimming cut 3 bases from V and 6 bases from J; bases unmatched to any gene: 4. The DNA for the CDR3 is TGTGCCAGCAGCTTTACAGGGGATTCTGAAGCTTTCTTT. Protein sequence: CASSFTGDSEAFF.

The gene calls are TRBV9 and TRBJ2-2; 9 nucleotides line up with TRBD2. The CDR3 is made up of 16 amino acids. Germline trimming cut 0 bases from V and 7 bases from J; bases unmatched to any gene: 7. The germline CDR1 and CDR2 sequences are SGDLS and YYNGEE. The CDR3 loop reads CASSVVPAGGVGELFF. The CDR3 coding sequence is TGTGCCAGCAGCGTAGTCCCAGCGGGAGGAGTCGGGGAGCTGTTTTTT.